This TCR beta chain emerged from a study of blood T cell repertoires in COVID-19. Germline CDR1 reads SGDLS; CDR2 reads YYNGEE. V dropped 4 bases and J dropped 2 bases, with 10 bases sitting between them. The length of the CDR3 is 14 residues. The protocol was immunoSEQ multiplex PCR, while the TCRdb copy is restricted to in-frame clones and leaves out a portion. The data hold some 170,000 clones, with roughly 76% observed a single time. This receptor was taken from a woman aged 50 to 60 with active or convalescent COVID-19. The rearrangement joins TRBV9 to TRBJ1-5; perhaps TRBD1 as D (6 bases). The sample consisted of peripheral blood. CDR3 residues: CASSSQGGNQPQHF. In nucleotides, the CDR3 is TGTGCCAGCAGCTCACAGGGTGGCAATCAGCCCCAGCATTTT.